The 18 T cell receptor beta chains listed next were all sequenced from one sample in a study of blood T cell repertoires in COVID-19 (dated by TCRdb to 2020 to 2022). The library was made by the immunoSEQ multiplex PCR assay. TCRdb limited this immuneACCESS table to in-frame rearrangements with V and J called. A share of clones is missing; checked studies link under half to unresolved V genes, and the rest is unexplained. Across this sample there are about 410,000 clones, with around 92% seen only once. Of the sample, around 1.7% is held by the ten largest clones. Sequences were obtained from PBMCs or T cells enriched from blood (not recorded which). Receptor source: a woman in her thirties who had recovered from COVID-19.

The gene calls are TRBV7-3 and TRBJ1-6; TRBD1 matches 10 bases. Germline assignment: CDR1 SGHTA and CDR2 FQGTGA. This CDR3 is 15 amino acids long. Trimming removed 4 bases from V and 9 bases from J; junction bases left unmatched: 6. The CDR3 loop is CASSSRTGGISPLHF. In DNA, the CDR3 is TGTGCCAGCAGCTCCCGGACAGGGGGAATTTCACCCCTCCACTTT.

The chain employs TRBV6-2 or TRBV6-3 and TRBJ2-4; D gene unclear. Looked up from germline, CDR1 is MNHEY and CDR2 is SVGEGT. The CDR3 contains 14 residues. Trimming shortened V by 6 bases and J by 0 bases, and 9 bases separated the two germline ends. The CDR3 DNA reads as TGTGCCAGCAGCAACGGTCTAGCCAAAAACATTCAGTACTTC. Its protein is CASSNGLAKNIQYF.

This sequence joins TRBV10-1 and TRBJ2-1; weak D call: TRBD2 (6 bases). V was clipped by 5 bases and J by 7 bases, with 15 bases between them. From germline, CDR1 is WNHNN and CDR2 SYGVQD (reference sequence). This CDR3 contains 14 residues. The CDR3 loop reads CASSSGTGLNEQFF. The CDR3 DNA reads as TGCGCCAGCAGTTCCGGGACTGGGCTTAATGAGCAGTTCTTC.

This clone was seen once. The CDR3 sequence is CASLNQTGVCTEAFF. The CDR3 coding sequence is TGCGCCAGCCTAAACCAGACAGGGGTCTGCACTGAAGCTTTCTTT. The V call is TRBV10-1, the J call TRBJ1-1; 8 bases agree with TRBD1. The trim removed 8 bases at V and 4 bases at J, leaving 12 bases unmatched. The CDR3 length is 15 residues. Germline values: CDR1 WNHNN, CDR2 SYGVQD (reference sequence).

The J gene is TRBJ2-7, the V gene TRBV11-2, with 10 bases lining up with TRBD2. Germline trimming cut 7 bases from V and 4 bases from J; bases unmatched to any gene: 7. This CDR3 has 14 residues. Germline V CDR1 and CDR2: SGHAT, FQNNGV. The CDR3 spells CASTPLAGVYEQYF. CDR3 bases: TGTGCCAGCACCCCCCTAGCGGGAGTGTACGAGCAGTACTTC.

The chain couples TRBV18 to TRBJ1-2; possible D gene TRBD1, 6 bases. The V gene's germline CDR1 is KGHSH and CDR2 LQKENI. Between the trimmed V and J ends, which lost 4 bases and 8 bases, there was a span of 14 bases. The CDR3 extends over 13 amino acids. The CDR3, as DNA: TGTGCCAGCTCACGACAAAACAGGGACGGCTACACCTTC. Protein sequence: CASSRQNRDGYTF.

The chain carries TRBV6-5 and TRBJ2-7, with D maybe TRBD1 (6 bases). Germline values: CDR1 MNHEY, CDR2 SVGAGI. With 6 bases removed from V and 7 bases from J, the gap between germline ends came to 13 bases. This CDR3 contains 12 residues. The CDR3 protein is CASRQGPGEQYF. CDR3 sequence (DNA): TGTGCCAGCAGACAGGGCCCAGGAGAGCAGTACTTC.

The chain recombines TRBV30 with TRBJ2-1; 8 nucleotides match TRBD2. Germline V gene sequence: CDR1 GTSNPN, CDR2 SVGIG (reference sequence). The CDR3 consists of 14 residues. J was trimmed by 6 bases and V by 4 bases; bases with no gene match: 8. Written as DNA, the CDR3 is TGTGCCTGGATAGCGCGGGAGGTCAGCAATGAGCAGTTCTTC. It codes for CAWIAREVSNEQFF.

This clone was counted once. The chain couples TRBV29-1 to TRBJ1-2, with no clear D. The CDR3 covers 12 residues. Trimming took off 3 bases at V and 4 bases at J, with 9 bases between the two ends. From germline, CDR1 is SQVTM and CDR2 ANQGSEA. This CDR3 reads CSVDVGPYGYTF. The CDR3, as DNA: TGCAGCGTTGATGTGGGCCCCTATGGCTACACCTTC.

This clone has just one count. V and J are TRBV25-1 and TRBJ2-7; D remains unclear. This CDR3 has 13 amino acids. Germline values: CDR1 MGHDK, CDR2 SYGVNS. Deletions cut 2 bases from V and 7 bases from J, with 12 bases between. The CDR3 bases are TGTGCCAGCAGTGAACTCAGGTTTACGGAGCAGTACTTC. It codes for CASSELRFTEQYF.

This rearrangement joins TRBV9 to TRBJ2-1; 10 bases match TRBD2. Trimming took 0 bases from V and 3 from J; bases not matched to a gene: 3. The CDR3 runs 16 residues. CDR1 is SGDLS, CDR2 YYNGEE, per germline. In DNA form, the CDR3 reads TGTGCCAGCAGCGTAGGTTCTAGCGGGGGCTACAATGAGCAGTTCTTC. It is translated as CASSVGSSGGYNEQFF.

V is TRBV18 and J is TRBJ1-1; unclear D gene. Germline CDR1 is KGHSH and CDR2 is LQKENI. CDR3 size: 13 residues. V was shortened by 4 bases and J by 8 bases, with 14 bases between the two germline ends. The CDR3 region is CASSQRLALEAFF. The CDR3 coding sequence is TGTGCCAGCTCACAGCGTCTGGCTTTAGAAGCTTTCTTT.

CDR3 loop: CSVGASGRVSEQYF. In DNA, the CDR3 is TGCAGCGTTGGAGCCTCCGGCAGGGTGAGCGAGCAGTACTTC. The chain combines TRBV29-1 with TRBJ2-7, with D maybe TRBD1 (5 bases). CDR1 is SQVTM, CDR2 ANQGSEA, per germline. Trimming pared 4 bases from V and 6 bases from J, leaving 19 bases between. The CDR3 extends over 14 amino acids.

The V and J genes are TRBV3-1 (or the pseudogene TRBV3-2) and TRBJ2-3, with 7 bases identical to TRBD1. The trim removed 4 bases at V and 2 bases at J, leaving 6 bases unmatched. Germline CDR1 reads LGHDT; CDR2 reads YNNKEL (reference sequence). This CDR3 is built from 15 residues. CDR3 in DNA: TGTGCCAGCAGCCTCAGGACAGGTCTCACAGATACGCAGTATTTT. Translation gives CASSLRTGLTDTQYF.

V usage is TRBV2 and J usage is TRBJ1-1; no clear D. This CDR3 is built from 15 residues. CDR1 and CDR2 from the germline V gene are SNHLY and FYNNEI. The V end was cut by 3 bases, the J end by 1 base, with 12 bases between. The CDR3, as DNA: TGTGCCAGCAGTGAGATGTTCGGTTGGAACACTGAAGCTTTCTTT. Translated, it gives CASSEMFGWNTEAFF.

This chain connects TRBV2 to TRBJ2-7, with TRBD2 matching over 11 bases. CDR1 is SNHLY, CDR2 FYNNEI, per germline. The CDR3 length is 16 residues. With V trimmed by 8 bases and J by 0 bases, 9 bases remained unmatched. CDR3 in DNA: TGTGCCAGCTGTCCCGGGACTAGCGGTAGCTCCTACGAGCAGTACTTC. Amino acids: CASCPGTSGSSYEQYF.

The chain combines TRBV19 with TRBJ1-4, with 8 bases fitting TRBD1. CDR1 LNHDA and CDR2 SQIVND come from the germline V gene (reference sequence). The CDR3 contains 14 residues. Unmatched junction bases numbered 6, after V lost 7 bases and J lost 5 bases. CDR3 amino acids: CASKRQGKNEKLFF. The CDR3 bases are TGTGCCAGTAAACGACAGGGGAAGAATGAAAAACTGTTTTTT.

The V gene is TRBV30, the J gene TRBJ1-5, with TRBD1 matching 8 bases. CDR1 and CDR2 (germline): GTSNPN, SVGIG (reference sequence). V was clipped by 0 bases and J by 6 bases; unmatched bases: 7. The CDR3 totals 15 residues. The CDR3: CAWSVGQGLSQPQHF. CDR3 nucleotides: TGTGCCTGGAGTGTTGGACAGGGTCTAAGTCAGCCCCAGCATTTT.